The 7 T cell receptor beta chains below come from one sample, sequenced in a study of T cell changes during pregnancy in multiple sclerosis. Produced via immunoSEQ multiplex PCR; TCRdb's table is partial and in-frame only. The data contain some 77,000 clones, approximately 94% of them singletons. Sequences were derived from peripheral blood, sampled in the second trimester of pregnancy. These receptor sequences come from a female donor in good health, enrolled as a control in a pregnancy study.

There are a few counts of this clone. The chain uses TRBV18 and TRBJ1-6; no firm D call. Germline-derived CDR1 and CDR2 are KGHSH and LQKENI. This CDR3 has 14 amino acids. Trimming removed 3 bases at V and 14 bases at J, with 17 bases between. The CDR3, as DNA: TGTGCCAGCTCACCCGACTCTGGAAATAGGTCCCTCCACTTT. Amino acid sequence: CASSPDSGNRSLHF.

This chain links TRBV11-2 with TRBJ2-7, with a tentative D call TRBD1 (6 bases). CDR1 and CDR2 from the germline V gene are SGHAT and FQNNGV. The V end was cut by 0 bases, the J end by 7 bases, with 16 bases between. This CDR3 comprises 15 residues. CDR3 in DNA: TGTGCCAGCAGCTTAGATCCCACAGGGTCTGAGGAGCAGTACTTC. Protein: CASSLDPTGSEEQYF.

The sample holds one count of this clone. The chain joins TRBV7-8 to TRBJ2-5, with 7 bases identical to TRBD2. The CDR3 length is 15 residues. Per germline, CDR1 SGHVS and CDR2 FQNEAQ. Unmatched junction bases numbered 11, after V lost 4 bases and J lost 6 bases. The chain's CDR3 is CASSSSPGGGKTQYF. As DNA, the CDR3 is TGTGCCAGCAGCTCCTCCCCGGGAGGTGGGAAGACCCAGTACTTC.

This sequence joins TRBV4-3 and TRBJ1-1; D not certain. V dropped 0 bases and J dropped 3 bases, with 5 bases sitting between them. The CDR3 contains 13 residues. Germline V lookup: CDR1 LGHNA, CDR2 YSLEER. The CDR3 DNA reads TGCGCCAGCAGCCAAGAGAGTTACACTGAAGCTTTCTTT. Amino acids: CASSQESYTEAFF.

This chain connects TRBV2 to TRBJ1-4; D call uncertain. Trimming took off 5 bases at V and 7 bases at J, with 14 bases between the two ends. CDR3 length equals 14 residues. CDR1 SNHLY and CDR2 FYNNEI come from the germline V gene. The DNA of the CDR3 is TGTGCCAGCAGTAGGGCGGGCGTCCCTGAAAAACTGTTTTTT. Its protein product is CASSRAGVPEKLFF. The whole variable domain, filled in from reference TRBV2 and TRBJ1-4, reads EPEVTQTPSHQVTQMGQEVILRCVPISNHLYFYWYRQILGQKVEFLVSFYNNEISEKSEIFDDQFSVERPDGSNFTLKIRSTKLEDSAMYFCASSRAGVPEKLFFGSGTQLSVL.

The chain is built from TRBV28 and TRBJ1-6; TRBD1 matches 10 bases. Losses at the gene ends were 6 bases for V and 7 bases for J; bases not matched to a gene: 6. The CDR3 loop spans 15 amino acids. Germline CDR1 and CDR2: MDHEN and SYDVKM. In DNA form, the CDR3 reads TGTGCCAGCAGACCCCGGACAGGGGGAAATTCACCCCTCCACTTT. Protein product: CASRPRTGGNSPLHF.

This rearrangement joins TRBV28 to TRBJ1-2; 7 bases agree with TRBD1. The CDR3 is 13 amino acids. Germline CDR1 MDHEN, CDR2 SYDVKM. Losses at the gene ends were 6 bases for V and 7 bases for J; bases not matched to a gene: 8. CDR3 in amino acids: CASRIGGQFGYTF. The CDR3 nucleotides read TGTGCCAGCAGGATAGGGGGACAGTTTGGCTACACCTTC.